Sequencing of this T cell receptor (beta chain) was carried out in a study of T cell responses to AZD1222 COVID-19 vaccine. Pooling was applied to second doses at about 4 or about 12 weeks. The method was immunoSEQ multiplex PCR; TCRdb's version includes in-frame clones alone and lacks a portion of them. This sample carries more than 150,000 clones, roughly 92% of them seen once, and the ten largest clones take more than 1.5%. This CDR3 is built from 14 residues. The V gene lost 1 base and the J gene lost 2 bases, with 8 bases spanning the gap. CDR1 LNHNV and CDR2 YYDKDF come from the germline V gene (reference sequence).

This sample comprised peripheral blood, obtained 28 days after the second AZD1222 dose. This TCR was recovered from an adult who received the AZD1222 COVID-19 vaccine. V is TRBV15 and J is TRBJ1-2; D unclear. In DNA, the CDR3 is TGTGCCACCAGCAGAGGGGGAGGGAACTATGGCTACACCTTC. Residues: CATSRGGGNYGYTF.